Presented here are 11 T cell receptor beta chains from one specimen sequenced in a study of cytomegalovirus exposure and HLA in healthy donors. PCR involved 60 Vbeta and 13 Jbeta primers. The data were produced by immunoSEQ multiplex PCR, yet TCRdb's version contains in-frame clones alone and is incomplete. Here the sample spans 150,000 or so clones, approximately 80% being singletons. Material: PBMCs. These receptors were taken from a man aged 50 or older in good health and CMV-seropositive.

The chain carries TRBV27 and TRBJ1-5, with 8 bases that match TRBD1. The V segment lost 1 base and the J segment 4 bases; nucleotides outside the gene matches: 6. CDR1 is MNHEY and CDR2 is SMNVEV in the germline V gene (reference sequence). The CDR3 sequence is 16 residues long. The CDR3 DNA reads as TGTGCCAGCAGTTTATATTATCGACAGGGGAATCAGCCCCAGCATTTT. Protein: CASSLYYRQGNQPQHF.

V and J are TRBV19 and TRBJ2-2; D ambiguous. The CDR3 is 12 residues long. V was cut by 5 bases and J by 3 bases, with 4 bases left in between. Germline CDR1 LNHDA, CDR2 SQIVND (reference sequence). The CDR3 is CASSRDTGELFF. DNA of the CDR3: TGTGCCAGTAGTCGGGACACCGGGGAGCTGTTTTTT.

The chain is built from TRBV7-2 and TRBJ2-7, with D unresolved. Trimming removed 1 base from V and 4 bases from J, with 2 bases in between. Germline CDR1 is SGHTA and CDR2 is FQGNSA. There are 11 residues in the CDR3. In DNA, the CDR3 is TGTGCCAGCAGCTTAGTATACGAGCAGTACTTC. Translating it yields CASSLVYEQYF.

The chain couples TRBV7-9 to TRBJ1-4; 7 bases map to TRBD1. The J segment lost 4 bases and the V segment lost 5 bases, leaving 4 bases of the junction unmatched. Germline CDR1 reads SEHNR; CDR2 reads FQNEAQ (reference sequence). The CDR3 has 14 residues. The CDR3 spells CASSQRQGNEKLFF. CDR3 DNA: TGTGCCAGCAGCCAAAGACAGGGTAATGAAAAACTGTTTTTT.

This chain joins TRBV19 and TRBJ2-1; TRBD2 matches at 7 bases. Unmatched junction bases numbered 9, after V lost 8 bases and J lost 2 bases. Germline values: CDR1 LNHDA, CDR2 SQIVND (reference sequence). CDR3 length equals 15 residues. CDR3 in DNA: TGTGCCAGTGGTAGCTGGGCGGGGGCCTACAATGAGCAGTTCTTC. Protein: CASGSWAGAYNEQFF.

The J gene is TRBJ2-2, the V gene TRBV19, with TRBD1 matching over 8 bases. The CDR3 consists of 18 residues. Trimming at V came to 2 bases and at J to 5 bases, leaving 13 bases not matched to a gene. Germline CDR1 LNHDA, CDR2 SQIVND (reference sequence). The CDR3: CASSIHPPDRGVTGELFF. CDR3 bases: TGTGCCAGTAGTATACACCCACCTGACAGGGGAGTTACCGGGGAGCTGTTTTTT.

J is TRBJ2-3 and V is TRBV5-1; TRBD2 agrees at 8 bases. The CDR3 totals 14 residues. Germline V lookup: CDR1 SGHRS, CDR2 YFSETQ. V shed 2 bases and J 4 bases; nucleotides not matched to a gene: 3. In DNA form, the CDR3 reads TGCGCCAGCAGCTTAGGACTAGCTGCAGATACGCAGTATTTT. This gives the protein CASSLGLAADTQYF.

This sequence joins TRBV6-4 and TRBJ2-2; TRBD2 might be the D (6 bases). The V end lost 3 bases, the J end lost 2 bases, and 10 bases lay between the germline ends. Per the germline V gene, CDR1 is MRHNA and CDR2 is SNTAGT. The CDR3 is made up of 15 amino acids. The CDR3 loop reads CASSEEGPNTGELFF. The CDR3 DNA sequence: TGTGCCAGCAGTGAGGAGGGGCCTAACACCGGGGAGCTGTTTTTT.

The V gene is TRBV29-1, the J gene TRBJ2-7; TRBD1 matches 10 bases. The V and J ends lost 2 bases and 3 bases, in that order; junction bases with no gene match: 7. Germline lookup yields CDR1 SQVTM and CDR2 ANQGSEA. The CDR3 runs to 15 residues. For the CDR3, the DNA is TGCAGCGTTGAACTGGAGACAGGGGGCAGCTACGAGCAGTACTTC. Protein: CSVELETGGSYEQYF.

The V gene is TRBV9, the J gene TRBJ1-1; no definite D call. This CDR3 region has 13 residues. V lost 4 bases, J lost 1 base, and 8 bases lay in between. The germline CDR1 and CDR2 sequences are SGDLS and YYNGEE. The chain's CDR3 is CASSPEENTEAFF. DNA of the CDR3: TGTGCCAGCAGCCCTGAGGAGAACACTGAAGCTTTCTTT.

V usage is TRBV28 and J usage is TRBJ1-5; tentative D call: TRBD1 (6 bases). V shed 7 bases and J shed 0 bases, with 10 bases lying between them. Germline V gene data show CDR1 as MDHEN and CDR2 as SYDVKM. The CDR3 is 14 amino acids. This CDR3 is CASNRDTSNQPQHF. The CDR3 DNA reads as TGTGCCAGCAACCGGGACACTAGCAATCAGCCCCAGCATTTT.